This T cell receptor beta chain was captured by sequencing in a study of OX40 agonist ivuxolimab in advanced cancers. Turning to the study itself: Dose-escalation patients had hepatocellular carcinoma, melanoma, renal cell or head and neck cancer. Aged about 20 to 80 with a mean of roughly 65 years, they were about 80% male. Anti-PD-1, anti-PD-L1 or anti-CTLA-4 therapy given earlier was allowed, and 40% had some. General observations from the study: The CD4+ and CD8+ T cells in the blood had expanded clonally by week 6 at 0.1 to 3.0 mg/kg.

As to this clone: Antigen: not known.

V lost 0 bases and J 9 bases, leaving 11 bases between the germline ends. The V gene's germline CDR1 is MGHRA and CDR2 YSYEKL. The CDR3 sequence is 13 residues long. Only in-frame clones appear in the TCRdb table, and some are missing; sequencing was by immunoSEQ multiplex PCR. There are around 36,000 clones in the sample; approximately 84% occur only once, and around 19% lies in the top ten. This clonotype was obtained from an adult with an advanced solid tumor such as melanoma, head and neck, liver or kidney cancer. This specimen consisted of CD4+ or CD8+ T cells sorted from blood, obtained in a trial of the OX40 agonist ivuxolimab. The chain has TRBV4-1 and TRBJ1-1; perhaps TRBD1 as D (5 bases). For the CDR3, the DNA is TGCGCCAGCAGCCAAGAGGAACAGGACCAAGCTTTCTTT. Its protein is CASSQEEQDQAFF.